This T cell receptor beta chain derives from a study of blood T cells in healthy people across ages. Study-level findings and limits: Estimates of diversity drawn from one million T cells were considered underestimates.

Of note for this clonotype: Its target is not known.

Next came a second PCR, run for about 7 to 12 cycles, which used a sample-barcoded 5' primer along with a J-beta primer mix. TCRdb re-derived calls from the 5' RACE reads in MiXCR, one entry per CDR3 protein. Here the sample spans approximately 690,000 distinct CDR3 sequences, around three fifths being singletons. This sequence was found in a man between 60 and 75 years old in good health. Sequencing input: blood.

Here the CDR3 reads CSAWSSRETQYF. In DNA, the CDR3 is TGCAGCGCCTGGAGCAGTAGAGAGACCCAGTACTTC. This rearrangement joins TRBV29-1 to TRBJ2-5, with D hard to call. Trimming left V 7 bases short and J 4 bases short, with 13 bases between. The CDR3 totals 12 residues. CDR1 and CDR2 from the germline V gene are SQVTM and ANQGSEA.